This is a list of T cell receptor beta chains from one sample in a study of blood T cell repertoires in COVID-19. The assay was immunoSEQ multiplex PCR, and TCRdb's table has in-frame clones only and misses some. The table records a few hundred thousand clones, 75% to 90% of them present only once. Sample: peripheral blood. All receptors come from a woman aged 60-75 years with COVID-19, enrolled during active disease. Each CDR3 is given with its conserved first and last residue. A D gene is named only where the DNA matches it firmly.

j_call d_call v_call cdr3_aa cdr3_nt
TRBJ1-3 . TRBV7-8 CASSLGRARGNTIYF TGTGCCAGCAGCTTGGGCAGGGCTCGTGGAAACACCATATATTTT
TRBJ1-3 . TRBV19 CASSITSTLSSGNTIYF TGTGCCAGTAGTATCACCTCCACTCTAAGCTCTGGAAACACCATATATTTT
TRBJ1-2 . TRBV20-1 CSASDGNYGYTF TGCAGTGCTAGTGACGGGAACTATGGCTACACCTTC
TRBJ2-6 TRBD1 TRBV5-6 CASSLRWAAQGAGANVLTF TGTGCCAGCAGCTTGAGGTGGGCCGCCCAGGGGGCTGGGGCCAACGTCCTGACTTTC
TRBJ2-7 TRBD1 TRBV27 CASSLARGLYEQYF TGTGCCAGCAGTTTAGCCAGGGGGCTGTATGAGCAGTACTTC
TRBJ2-1 TRBD1 TRBV5-1 CASTGTGSSYNEQFF TGCGCCAGCACCGGGACAGGGAGCTCCTACAATGAGCAGTTCTTC
TRBJ1-5 . TRBV6-5 CASSWEPGANQPQHF TGTGCCAGCAGTTGGGAACCTGGGGCCAATCAGCCCCAGCATTTT
TRBJ2-3 TRBD2 TRBV5-6 CASARLAGLTDTQYF TGTGCCAGCGCGAGACTAGCGGGGCTCACAGATACGCAGTATTTT
TRBJ1-1 TRBD1 TRBV18 CASSPTGSTEAFF TGTGCCAGCTCTCCGACAGGGAGCACTGAAGCTTTCTTT
TRBJ1-6 . TRBV7-2 CASSLRGPAENYNSPLHF TGTGCCAGCAGCCTAAGGGGCCCCGCGGAGAACTATAATTCACCCCTCCACTTT
TRBJ1-6 TRBD1 TRBV30 CAWRWTGRLSPLHF TGTGCCTGGAGGTGGACAGGGCGGCTTTCACCCCTCCACTTT
TRBJ1-6 . TRBV9 CASSVEGVSSPLHF TGTGCCAGCAGCGTAGAAGGGGTATCTTCACCCCTCCACTTT